These T cell receptor beta chains were read from a single sample in a study of blood T cell repertoires in COVID-19. TCRdb's table, derived via immunoSEQ multiplex PCR, lists solely in-frame clones and lacks some. The data show about 230,000 clones, roughly 80% seen once. Sequenced input: peripheral blood. These TCRs come from a woman aged 70-85 years with active or convalescent COVID-19. Each CDR3 is given with its conserved first and last residue. A D gene is named only where the DNA matches it firmly. The listing skips clone size in some rows; elsewhere it reads once, few, many or a size class.

TRBV18	.	TRBJ2-1	TRBD1	CASSRGQGIYNEQFF	TGTGCCAGCTCCCGCGGACAGGGGATCTACAATGAGCAGTTCTTC
TRBV19	.	TRBJ2-6	TRBD1	CASSRTGDRTNVLTF	TGTGCCAGTAGCCGAACAGGGGATAGGACCAACGTCCTGACTTTC
TRBV5-1	.	TRBJ2-7	.	CASSPPVIAEQYF	TGCGCCAGCAGCCCCCCGGTTATTGCAGAGCAGTACTTC
TRBV5-1	.	TRBJ1-3	TRBD1	CASSLFNSRGLNTIYF	TGCGCCAGCAGCTTGTTTAATTCCAGGGGGCTGAACACCATATATTTT
TRBV3-1/TRBV3-2	.	TRBJ2-7	TRBD2	CASRRTSGGAYEQYF	TGTGCCAGCAGGCGGACTAGCGGGGGGGCATACGAGCAGTACTTC
TRBV5-3	.	TRBJ2-6	.	CARSLDAPSVLTF	TGTGCCAGAAGCTTGGATGCGCCTAGCGTCCTGACTTTC
TRBV7-9	.	TRBJ1-1	.	CASSSHRVDTEAFF	TGTGCCAGCAGCTCACACAGGGTGGACACTGAAGCTTTCTTT
TRBV27	.	TRBJ2-7	.	CASGTSPGTPLHYEQYF	TGTGCCAGCGGTACTTCCCCCGGGACTCCCCTCCACTACGAGCAGTACTTC
TRBV30	.	TRBJ1-5	.	CAWSVGVYSNQPQHF	TGTGCCTGGAGTGTAGGAGTATATAGCAATCAGCCCCAGCATTTT
TRBV5-1	.	TRBJ1-2	TRBD1	CASTSPEGAGGYTF	TGCGCCAGCACCTCACCTGAGGGGGCCGGTGGCTACACCTTC
TRBV28	.	TRBJ2-1	TRBD2	CASSSLAGGRNEQFF	TGTGCCAGCAGTTCACTAGCGGGAGGGCGTAATGAGCAGTTCTTC
TRBV20-1	.	TRBJ2-1	TRBD2	CSASTVGGGSYNEQFF	TGCAGTGCTAGTACGGTGGGCGGGGGGTCCTACAATGAGCAGTTCTTC
TRBV9	once	TRBJ2-7	TRBD2	CASSVTSGVYEQYF	TGTGCCAGCAGTGTGACTAGCGGGGTATACGAGCAGTACTTC
TRBV6-6	.	TRBJ1-3	.	CASSRGSSGNTIYF	TGTGCCAGCAGTCGGGGGAGCTCTGGAAACACCATATATTTT
TRBV21-1	.	TRBJ2-3	.	CASSSRGEPTSGRVYWSDTQYF	TGTGCCAGCAGCTCCCGGGGGGAGCCGACTAGCGGGAGGGTCTACTGGTCAGATACGCAGTATTTT
TRBV10-2	.	TRBJ2-5	.	CASSENRVPETQYF	TGCGCCAGCTCAGAAAACCGTGTGCCAGAGACCCAGTACTTC
TRBV5-1	.	TRBJ2-6	.	CASSRPDSTSGANVLTF	TGCGCCAGCAGCCGCCCTGACTCGACCTCTGGGGCCAACGTCCTGACTTTC
TRBV19	.	TRBJ1-4	TRBD1	CASSPGQGAEYEKLFF	TGTGCCAGTAGTCCAGGACAGGGGGCCGAGTATGAAAAACTGTTTTTT
TRBV19	.	TRBJ1-6	.	CASTPAGVNYNSPLHF	TGTGCCAGTACCCCTGCGGGCGTTAACTATAATTCACCCCTCCACTTT
TRBV19	.	TRBJ2-6	TRBD1	CASRVDRADVLTF	TGTGCCAGTAGGGTAGACAGGGCAGACGTCCTGACTTTC
TRBV6-6	.	TRBJ2-2	TRBD2	CASSRNSGGANTGELFF	TGTGCCAGCAGTCGAAATAGCGGGGGGGCGAACACCGGGGAGCTGTTTTTT
TRBV4-3	.	TRBJ2-5	.	CASSQDRSLSGETQYF	TGCGCCAGCAGCCAAGATCGCAGCCTCTCAGGGGAGACCCAGTACTTC
TRBV7-6	.	TRBJ2-7	TRBD2	CASSLGSGTSGRIGEQYF	TGTGCCAGCAGCTTAGGTTCGGGAACTAGCGGGAGGATAGGAGAGCAGTACTTC
TRBV6-2/TRBV6-3	.	TRBJ1-6	.	CASSYLQGTPLHF	TGTGCCAGCAGTTACCTACAGGGAACTCCCCTCCACTTT
TRBV4-2	many	TRBJ1-1	TRBD1	CASSQAGAGGHTEAFF	TGTGCCAGCAGCCAAGCTGGTGCAGGGGGCCACACTGAAGCTTTCTTT
TRBV4-3	once	TRBJ1-2	.	CASSQERPARWGYTF	TGCGCCAGCAGCCAAGAGAGGCCGGCTCGGTGGGGCTACACCTTC
TRBV27	.	TRBJ2-5	.	CASRESRLPQETQYF	TGTGCCAGCCGCGAATCCCGACTCCCCCAAGAGACCCAGTACTTC
TRBV4-3	.	TRBJ2-5	.	CASSQDRISGETQYF	TGCGCCAGCAGCCAAGATCGGATTAGCGGAGAGACCCAGTACTTC
TRBV5-1	.	TRBJ2-2	.	CASSLRDLDTGELFF	TGCGCCAGCAGCTTAAGGGACTTAGACACCGGGGAGCTGTTTTTT
TRBV4-2	once	TRBJ2-1	TRBD2	CASNGGAGRGYNEQFF	TGTGCCAGCAATGGAGGTGCGGGGCGGGGGTACAATGAGCAGTTCTTC
TRBV28	.	TRBJ1-5	TRBD1	CASSLRSGGRAQPQHF	TGTGCCAGCAGTTTAAGATCAGGGGGCCGGGCTCAGCCCCAGCATTTT
TRBV3-1/TRBV3-2	once	TRBJ1-2	.	CASSQRSSNYGYTF	TGTGCCAGCAGCCAACGTAGCTCTAACTATGGCTACACCTTC
TRBV15	.	TRBJ2-2	.	CATSRDHGSIGGELFF	TGTGCCACCAGCAGAGATCACGGGAGTATAGGCGGGGAGCTGTTTTTT
TRBV9	once	TRBJ1-2	.	CASSVNRGAHNYGYTF	TGTGCCAGCAGCGTAAATCGGGGGGCTCACAACTATGGCTACACCTTC
TRBV11-1	.	TRBJ1-2	.	CASSLGAANYGYTF	TGTGCCAGCAGCTTAGGGGCCGCTAACTATGGCTACACCTTC
TRBV11-3	.	TRBJ2-1	.	CASSLRQTYNEQFF	TGTGCCAGCAGCTTAAGACAGACCTACAATGAGCAGTTCTTC
TRBV5-1	.	TRBJ1-4	.	CASSSLGGRGNEKLFF	TGCGCCAGCAGCTCCCTCGGGGGGAGGGGAAACGAAAAACTGTTTTTT
TRBV3-1/TRBV3-2	.	TRBJ2-7	.	CASSQGGAGEYEQYF	TGTGCCAGCAGCCAAGGGGGGGCGGGAGAATACGAGCAGTACTTC
TRBV7-9	.	TRBJ2-2	.	CASSLVNYDTGELFF	TGTGCCAGCAGCTTAGTCAACTACGATACCGGGGAGCTGTTTTTT
TRBV5-1	.	TRBJ2-3	TRBD2	CASGPLAEGTDTQYF	TGCGCCAGCGGCCCCCTAGCGGAAGGCACAGATACGCAGTATTTT
TRBV5-4	.	TRBJ2-1	.	CASSLLSTDEQFF	TGTGCCAGCAGCTTGCTGAGCACGGATGAGCAGTTCTTC
TRBV5-1	few	TRBJ2-7	.	CASSWNSGSYEQYF	TGCGCCAGCAGCTGGAATAGCGGCTCCTACGAGCAGTACTTC
TRBV20-1	.	TRBJ2-7	TRBD2	CSASSRLAGEKYF	TGCAGTGCAAGTTCCCGACTAGCGGGAGAGAAGTACTTC
TRBV6-5	.	TRBJ1-4	TRBD1	CASTGQADNEKLFF	TGTGCCAGCACAGGACAGGCGGATAATGAAAAACTGTTTTTT
TRBV9	.	TRBJ2-3	.	CASSGGLSTDTQYF	TGTGCCAGCAGCGGGGGCCTTAGCACAGATACGCAGTATTTT
TRBV7-9	many	TRBJ2-3	TRBD2	CASSPGAGGGTDTQYF	TGTGCCAGCAGCCCGGGCGCGGGGGGAGGAACAGATACGCAGTATTTT
TRBV7-9	few	TRBJ1-1	.	CASSLEGVTEAFF	TGTGCCAGCAGCTTAGAAGGGGTCACTGAAGCTTTCTTT
TRBV5-1	.	TRBJ2-4	.	CASSPRERDGIQYF	TGCGCCAGCAGCCCCCGGGAGAGAGATGGCATTCAGTACTTC
TRBV15	.	TRBJ2-4	TRBD2	CATSRSSGGPRTIQYF	TGTGCCACCAGCAGATCCAGCGGGGGGCCCAGGACCATTCAGTACTTC
TRBV10-1	.	TRBJ2-3	.	CASSDADTQYF	TGCGCCAGCAGTGACGCGGATACGCAGTATTTT
TRBV5-1	.	TRBJ2-2	TRBD2	CASSFLAGGLTGELFF	TGCGCCAGCAGCTTCCTAGCGGGGGGCCTCACCGGGGAGCTGTTTTTT
TRBV3-1/TRBV3-2	.	TRBJ2-1	.	CASSQDPEREQFF	TGTGCCAGCAGCCAAGATCCCGAGCGCGAGCAGTTCTTC
TRBV5-1	.	TRBJ2-5	.	CASSLLPQETQYF	TGCGCCAGCAGCTTACTTCCACAAGAGACCCAGTACTTC
TRBV5-4	.	TRBJ1-1	.	CASSLELQRDTEAFF	TGTGCCAGCAGCTTGGAACTTCAACGGGACACTGAAGCTTTCTTT
TRBV29-1	.	TRBJ2-1	TRBD2	CSGRAGGISYSYNEQFF	TGCAGCGGGAGAGCGGGAGGGATCTCCTACTCCTACAATGAGCAGTTCTTC
TRBV7-9	.	TRBJ1-4	.	CASSSIMRRKLFF	TGTGCCAGCAGCTCCATAATGCGCCGAAAACTGTTTTTT